The present TCR beta chain was sequenced within a study of blood T cell repertoires in COVID-19. Overall study context: In each case, the material was cDNA or gDNA derived from T cells, B-cell-depleted T cells, or PBMCs.

Generated by immunoSEQ multiplex PCR, the TCRdb table keeps only in-frame clones and is missing some. The sample includes under 60,000 clones, approximately 80% of them seen just once. Germline-derived CDR1 and CDR2 are SGDLS and YYNGEE. Trimming removed 6 bases from V and 1 base from J, with 22 bases in between. This CDR3 is 17 amino acids long. This sequence was found in a man between 60 and 75 years old with acute or convalescent COVID-19. Sequencing was carried out using peripheral blood. The J gene is TRBJ1-2, the V gene TRBV9; D perhaps matches TRBD1 (5 bases). For the CDR3, the DNA is TGTGCCAGCACCCAGGGAGGGGTCCCCTCGCGTAACTATGGCTACACCTTC. This gives the protein CASTQGGVPSRNYGYTF.